This T cell receptor beta chain derives from a study of spatial heterogeneity in lung cancer. General study results and limits: Whereas they appeared in blood less at follow-up, ubiquitous expanded tumor TCRs appeared there more at resection.

Germline V CDR1 and CDR2: SGHTA, FQGTGA. CDR3 length: 16 residues. Trimming took 5 bases from V and 6 from J; bases not matched to a gene: 7. Each TCR cDNA molecule bore a unique molecular identifier. TCRdb recomputed calls from the 5' RACE reads with MiXCR, one row per CDR3 protein. The sample carries about 61,000 distinct CDR3 sequences, 6.3% recorded once. The time point: sample taken at primary tumor resection. Patients with untreated early-stage non-small cell lung cancer, numbering around 71, were the donors. The study sequenced unsorted whole RNA from tumor, nontumor lung or frozen PBMC. The table lists this clonotype with a few counts. The antigen remains undetermined.

The receptor was derived from a female donor with early-stage non-small cell lung cancer. The chain combines TRBV7-3 with TRBJ2-3; TRBD2 aligns across 14 bases. Sequencing used PBMCs, obtained at surgery. In DNA, the CDR3 is TGTGCCAGCAGCCTTCGACTAGCGGGAGGGGTGGATACGCAGTATTTT. This sequence encodes CASSLRLAGGVDTQYF.